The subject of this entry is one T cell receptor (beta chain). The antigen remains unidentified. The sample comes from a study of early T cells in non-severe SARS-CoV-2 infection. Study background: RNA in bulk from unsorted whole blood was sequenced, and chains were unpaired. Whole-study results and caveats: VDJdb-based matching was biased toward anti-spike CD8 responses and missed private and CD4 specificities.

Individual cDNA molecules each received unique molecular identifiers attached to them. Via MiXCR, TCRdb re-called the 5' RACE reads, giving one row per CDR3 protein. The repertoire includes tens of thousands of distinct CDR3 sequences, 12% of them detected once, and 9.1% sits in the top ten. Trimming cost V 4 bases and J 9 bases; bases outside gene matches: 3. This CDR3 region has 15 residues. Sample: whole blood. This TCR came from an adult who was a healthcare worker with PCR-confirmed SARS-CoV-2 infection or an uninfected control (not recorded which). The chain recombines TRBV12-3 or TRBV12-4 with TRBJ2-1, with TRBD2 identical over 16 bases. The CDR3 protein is CASSSGLAGGSEQFF. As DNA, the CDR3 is TGTGCCAGCAGTTCGGGACTAGCGGGAGGGAGTGAGCAGTTCTTC.